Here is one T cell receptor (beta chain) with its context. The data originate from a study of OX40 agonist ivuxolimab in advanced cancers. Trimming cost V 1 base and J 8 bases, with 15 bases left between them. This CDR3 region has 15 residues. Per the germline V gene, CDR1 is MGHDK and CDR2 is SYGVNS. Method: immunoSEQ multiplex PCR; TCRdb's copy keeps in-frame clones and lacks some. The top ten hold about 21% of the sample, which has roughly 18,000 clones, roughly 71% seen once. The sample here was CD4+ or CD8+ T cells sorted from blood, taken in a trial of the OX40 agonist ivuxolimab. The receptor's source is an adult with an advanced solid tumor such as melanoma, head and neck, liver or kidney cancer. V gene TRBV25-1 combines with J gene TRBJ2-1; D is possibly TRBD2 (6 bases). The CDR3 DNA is TGTGCCAGCAGTGAATGGGAGGAGGTCGTCCATGAGCAGTTCTTC. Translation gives CASSEWEEVVHEQFF.